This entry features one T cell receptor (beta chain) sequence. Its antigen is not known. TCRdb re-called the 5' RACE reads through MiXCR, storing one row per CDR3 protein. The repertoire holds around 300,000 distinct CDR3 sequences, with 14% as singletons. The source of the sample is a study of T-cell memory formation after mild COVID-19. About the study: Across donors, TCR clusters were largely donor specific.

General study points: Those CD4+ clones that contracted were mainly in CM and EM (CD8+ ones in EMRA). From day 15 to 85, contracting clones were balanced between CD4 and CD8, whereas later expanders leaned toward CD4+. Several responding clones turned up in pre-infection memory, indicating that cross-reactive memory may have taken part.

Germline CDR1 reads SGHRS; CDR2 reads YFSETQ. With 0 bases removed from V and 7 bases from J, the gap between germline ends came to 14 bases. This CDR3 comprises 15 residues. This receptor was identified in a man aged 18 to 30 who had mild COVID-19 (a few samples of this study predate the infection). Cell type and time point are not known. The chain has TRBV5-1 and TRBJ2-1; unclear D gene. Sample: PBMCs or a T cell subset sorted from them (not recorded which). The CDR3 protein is CASSLAARAGNEQFF. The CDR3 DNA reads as TGCGCCAGCAGCTTGGCCGCAAGGGCTGGGAATGAGCAGTTCTTC.